Sequencing of this TCR beta chain was carried out in a study of regulatory T cells in long-lasting Graves disease. Study at large: Duration of antithyroid drug therapy among newly diagnosed Graves' patients was under 3 months.

This CDR3 region has 15 residues. The germline CDR1 and CDR2 sequences are SGHNT and YENEEA. Trimming cost V 4 bases and J 7 bases, with 17 bases left between them. Time point reported: newly diagnosed GD, antithyroid drugs for less than 3 months. Extracted RNA from PBMCs served as the source of the TCR library. Findings and caveats of the study: When disease was persistent, TRBV28, TRBJ1-2 and TRBJ2-5 were the favored segments. Authors noted too few samples as a limitation.

For TCR beta, libraries came from iRepertoire HTBI primers and Arm-PCR of CDR3 regions. TCRdb used MiXCR to reprocess the multiplex PCR reads, holding one entry per CDR3 protein. The table lists 200,000 to 250,000 distinct CDR3 sequences, around 20% of them singletons. This clonotype came up many times. Its antigen is not known. These data are also associated with another study on T cells in Graves' hyperthyroidism and ophthalmopathy. That source reports: A model of 13 V-J features distinguished ophthalmopathy from stable hyperthyroidism.

V and J are TRBV11-3 and TRBJ2-1; a possible D gene is TRBD1 (5 bases). The sample in question was peripheral blood mononuclear cells (PBMCs), obtained at new diagnosis, from a patient treated with antithyroid drugs. The TCR originated in a woman between 25 and 40 years old with Graves disease. The CDR3 DNA follows: TGTGCCAGCAGCTCCCACGGACCAGGGCAGAATGAGCAGTTCTTC. It yields the protein CASSSHGPGQNEQFF.